Listed below are T cell receptor beta chains from one sample, sequenced in a study of blood T cells in healthy people across ages. TCRdb processed the 5' RACE reads anew with MiXCR; each CDR3 protein has one entry. In the table there are 1.5 million to 2 million distinct CDR3 sequences, approximately 32% of which are singletons. The sequenced sample was blood. The source is a woman aged 25-40 years in good health. CDR3s include the opening cysteine and the closing phenylalanine or tryptophan. The D gene is left open where the match is weak. Rows may omit the clone size; those that give it use once, few, many or a size class.

clone_size	d_call	v_call	j_call	cdr3_aa	cdr3_nt
few	NA	TRBV6-1	TRBJ1-2	CASSDELANYGYTF	TGTGCCAGCAGCGACGAATTAGCTAACTATGGCTACACCTTC
NA	TRBD1	TRBV7-3	TRBJ1-1	CASSSTGGPADEAFF	TGTGCCAGCAGCTCCACAGGGGGACCGGCAGATGAAGCTTTCTTT
NA	NA	TRBV3-1	TRBJ1-2	CASSQDYVGGYTF	TGTGCCAGCAGCCAAGATTATGTGGGTGGCTACACCTTC
once	TRBD1	TRBV20-1	TRBJ2-7	CSAIKTGDIYEQYF	TGCAGTGCAATAAAAACAGGGGATATCTACGAGCAGTACTTC
once	TRBD1	TRBV6-4	TRBJ2-1	CASSDQGQGAYNEQFF	TGTGCCAGCAGTGACCAGGGACAGGGGGCCTACAATGAGCAGTTCTTC
NA	NA	TRBV20-1	TRBJ2-3	CSVAWPGTDTQYF	TGCAGTGTCGCGTGGCCGGGCACAGATACGCAGTATTTT
NA	NA	TRBV20-1	TRBJ2-1	CSALSRTGGHRFF	TGCAGTGCCCTTTCCCGAACAGGTGGTCATCGGTTCTTC
NA	NA	TRBV21-1	TRBJ2-5	CASLHRGEGLAKETQYF	TGTGCCAGTTTACACCGAGGGGAAGGACTAGCGAAAGAGACCCAGTACTTC
few	NA	TRBV24-1	TRBJ2-7	CATAPSGLPYEQYF	TGTGCCACCGCGCCCTCGGGGCTCCCCTACGAGCAGTACTTC
many	TRBD1	TRBV13	TRBJ2-7	CASSSYMDRDEQYF	TGTGCCAGCAGCTCATACATGGACAGGGACGAGCAGTACTTC
NA	TRBD1	TRBV29-1	TRBJ1-2	CSVVTGTGSFGYTF	TGCAGCGTCGTTACCGGGACAGGGAGCTTTGGCTACACCTTC
NA	TRBD2	TRBV20-1	TRBJ2-7	CSARDFILAGVEQYF	TGCAGTGCTAGAGATTTTATACTAGCGGGAGTCGAGCAGTACTTC
few	TRBD1	TRBV7-9	TRBJ2-7	CASSSTTGTGINEQYF	TGTGCCAGCAGCTCAACAACCGGGACAGGGATCAACGAGCAGTACTTC
NA	TRBD2	TRBV6-1	TRBJ2-3	CASSRPGLAGGGWVIDTQYF	TGTGCCAGCAGTCGCCCGGGACTAGCGGGAGGGGGGTGGGTCATAGATACGCAGTATTTT
few	NA	TRBV7-2	TRBJ2-7	CASSPTGTTSSYEQYF	TGTGCCAGCAGCCCGACCGGGACCACTAGCTCCTACGAGCAGTACTTC
few	TRBD2	TRBV12-3/TRBV12-4	TRBJ2-1	CASSNTLGLAVKDEQFF	TGTGCCAGCAGTAATACCTTGGGACTAGCGGTGAAGGATGAGCAGTTCTTC
few	NA	TRBV29-1	TRBJ1-1	CSGNPQGMNTEAFF	TGCAGCGGTAACCCGCAGGGGATGAACACTGAAGCTTTCTTT
few	NA	TRBV10-2	TRBJ2-5	CAPRGGGRETQYF	TGCGCCCCCCGGGGAGGGGGTAGGGAGACCCAGTACTTC
NA	NA	TRBV5-1	TRBJ2-3	CASSPVFGGGDTQYF	TGCGCCAGCAGCCCCGTTTTCGGGGGAGGAGATACGCAGTATTTT
few	NA	TRBV6-1	TRBJ2-7	CASSEARRNSYEQYF	TGTGCCAGCAGTGAAGCGCGGCGGAACTCCTACGAGCAGTACTTC
NA	NA	TRBV29-1	TRBJ2-7	CSVGRGSGEQYF	TGCAGCGTTGGTCGGGGGTCAGGCGAGCAGTACTTC
many	NA	TRBV3-1	TRBJ2-7	CASSQAGASYEQYF	TGTGCCAGCAGCCAAGCGGGGGCCTCCTACGAGCAGTACTTC
NA	NA	TRBV28	TRBJ2-1	CASSLGGTYYNEQFF	TGTGCCAGCAGTTTGGGCGGGACATACTACAATGAGCAGTTCTTC
few	NA	TRBV11-2	TRBJ2-5	CASSSKPAEGPLYQETQYF	TGTGCCAGCAGCTCAAAGCCAGCGGAGGGCCCCCTGTACCAAGAGACCCAGTACTTC
NA	NA	TRBV27	TRBJ2-7	CASQGGAAYEQYF	TGTGCCAGCCAGGGGGGGGCAGCCTACGAGCAGTACTTC
few	NA	TRBV20-1	TRBJ2-7	CSAQGEYEQYF	TGCAGTGCTCAAGGGGAGTACGAGCAGTACTTC
many	TRBD1	TRBV4-2	TRBJ1-5	CASSQDGQGSQPQHF	TGTGCCAGCAGCCAAGACGGACAGGGTAGTCAGCCCCAGCATTTT